This TCR beta chain is from a study of shared clonotypes between healthy human individuals. Sequencing used immunoSEQ multiplex PCR; TCRdb keeps in-frame clones, though not all of them. The sample yields 2 million to 2.5 million clones, about 95% seen once. Study-wide results and caveats: Generation probability values for non-shared clonotypes were lower than those for clonotypes shared by all four donors. Only blood samples were collected, and tissue repertoires likely differ.

This clone has only one observation. Its target is unknown. CD45RO-negative CD8 cells positively selected for CCR7 made up the naive population, which excluded terminally differentiated effector memory CD45RA+ cells. The sample consisted of naive CD8+ T cells sorted from blood. The sequence derives from a man aged 18 to 30 in good health.

CDR3 nucleotides: TGTGCCAGCAGCCTAGCGGGGGGGCCCGGTGAGCAGTTCTTC. Translated: CASSLAGGPGEQFF. The V and J genes are TRBV6-5 and TRBJ2-1; the match to TRBD2 covers 12 bases. Germline loops: CDR1 MNHEY, CDR2 SVGAGI. This CDR3 comprises 14 residues. J was trimmed by 9 bases and V by 6 bases; bases with no gene match: 6.